This T cell receptor beta chain stems from a study of response to subunit inactivated influenza vaccine. The study, taken as a whole, reports: The study's authors posited that every seasonal influenza vaccination enlists few new T cells.

With 3 bases removed from V and 3 bases from J, the gap between germline ends came to 10 bases. From germline, CDR1 is SGHTA and CDR2 FQGNSA. This CDR3 comprises 14 residues. Each CDR3 protein gets one entry after TCRdb re-called the RT-PCR reads with MiXCR. The repertoire holds some 600,000 distinct CDR3 sequences, with 12% to 15% as singletons. This clonotype was observed at least ten times. As yet, its antigen is unknown. The chain couples TRBV7-2 to TRBJ2-3, with unresolved D. The TCR sequence derives from a man aged 50 to 59 who received an inactivated influenza vaccine. The specimen was PBMCs from blood, collected roughly 2 weeks before vaccination. The CDR3 DNA sequence: TGTGCCAGCAGCTTGGACGGAAGGACAGATACGCAGTATTTT. Amino acid sequence: CASSLDGRTDTQYF.